The present TCR beta chain was sequenced within a study of CD8 T cells in Susac syndrome. V gave up 6 bases and J gave up 5 bases, with 11 bases separating them. This CDR3 spans 13 amino acids. Reverse transcription used roughly 0.45 to 1 ug RNA and random hexamers. A single record per CDR3 protein comes from TCRdb applying MiXCR to the immunoSEQ multiplex PCR reads. The sample gives about 300,000 distinct CDR3 sequences, more than 75% of which show up once; over 0.1% is in the top ten. The sequencing input was CD8+ T cells from PBMCs. The chain joins TRBV12-3 or TRBV12-4 to TRBJ2-1; D uncertain. This clonotype was obtained from a human donor with multiple sclerosis. CDR3 in DNA: TGTGCCAGCAGGGAGTCGACACACAATGAGCAGTTCTTC. Its translation is CASRESTHNEQFF.